Sequencing of this T cell receptor (beta chain) was carried out in a study of yellow fever vaccine responses in identical twins. Study conclusions and caveats: Twins reportedly had a vaccine T cell response that seemed partly convergent, partly personalized.

Concerning this clonotype: Antigen unknown.

Each CDR3 protein gets one entry after TCRdb re-called the RT-PCR reads with MiXCR. The profile shows 30,000 to 40,000 distinct CDR3 sequences, less than 70% of them singletons. Material: T cells from blood (PBMCs), unsorted or a sorted subset (not recorded which), obtained before or after yellow fever vaccination (not recorded which). This clonotype was obtained from a woman aged 18-35 years who received the yellow fever vaccine.

The DNA for the CDR3 is TGCGCCAGCAGCTTGGTATCCCCGGCTAGCGGGACACTGGGCGAGCAGTACTTC. This codes for CASSLVSPASGTLGEQYF. The rearrangement joins TRBV5-1 to TRBJ2-7, with TRBD2 matching 9 bases. V lost 0 bases, J lost 6 bases, and 16 bases stayed unmatched. Germline CDR1 SGHRS, CDR2 YFSETQ. The CDR3 totals 18 residues.